These 5 T cell receptor beta chains came from one sample sequenced in a study of T cell clonotyping in hematopoietic cell transplantation (dated by TCRdb to about 2021). The protocol used for the library was the immunoSEQ multiplex PCR assay. TCRdb took this table from immuneACCESS and kept in-frame rearrangements with V and J called. Such tables lack part of the clones; where checked against another copy, unresolved V genes explain under half of the gap, and the rest is unexplained. The sample includes about 41,000 clones, with approximately 95% observed a single time. 0.75% to 1% of the sample comes from the top ten. Sequencing was performed on peripheral blood mononuclear cells. The receptors were sampled from a young man in good health. Some clones in this sample may be carry-over from other donors' samples.

The genes are TRBV5-1 and TRBJ1-2; TRBD1 matches at 8 bases. The CDR3 runs to 16 residues. CDR1 is SGHRS and CDR2 is YFSETQ in the germline V gene. V lost 3 bases to trimming and J lost 4 bases; unmatched junction nucleotides: 11. CDR3 sequence reads: CASSSESWTGTYGYTF. DNA of the CDR3: TGCGCCAGCAGCTCCGAATCCTGGACAGGGACCTATGGCTACACCTTC.

V gene TRBV7-3 combines with J gene TRBJ2-1; the D is unclear. The CDR3 has 11 residues. V lost 4 bases and J lost 7, with 5 bases in between. Per germline, CDR1 SGHTA and CDR2 FQGTGA. This CDR3 reads CASSSDNEQFF. CDR3 bases: TGTGCCAGCAGCTCAGATAATGAGCAGTTCTTC.

J is TRBJ2-5 and V is TRBV5-1, with 11 bases identical to TRBD2. J gave up 1 base and V 1 base, and 3 bases lay outside the gene matches. Germline assignment: CDR1 SGHRS and CDR2 YFSETQ. The CDR3 is 16 residues long. This CDR3 is CASSLLGLAGQETQYF. Here the CDR3 DNA reads TGCGCCAGCAGCTTGTTAGGACTAGCGGGCCAAGAGACCCAGTACTTC.

The V and J genes are TRBV15 and TRBJ1-1; D remains ambiguous. The ends were cut back, 0 bases at V and 14 bases at J, with 13 bases in the middle. CDR3 size: 12 residues. The germline V gene has CDR1 LNHNV and CDR2 YYDKDF (reference sequence). CDR3 amino acids: CATSRDNLSVFF. The CDR3 nucleotides read TGTGCCACCAGCAGAGACAATCTGTCAGTATTCTTT.

J is TRBJ2-4 and V is TRBV5-1; D is unresolved. The CDR3 runs 16 residues. Germline V gives CDR1 SGHRS, CDR2 YFSETQ. Trimming stripped 1 base from V and 0 bases from J, with 11 bases between. The CDR3 coding sequence is TGCGCCAGCAGCTTGTCCTCGAACTTAGCCAAAAACATTCAGTACTTC. Its translation: CASSLSSNLAKNIQYF.